The source of this T cell receptor beta chain is a study of blood T cell repertoires in COVID-19. Looking at the study overall: T cells, B-cell-depleted T cells, or PBMCs provided the cDNA or gDNA that served as material.

In the source study's methods: Estimation of nucleated cell counts relied on the amplification of reference gene primers. Data came from immunoSEQ multiplex PCR; TCRdb stores just in-frame clones and leaves some out. D and trimming were read from the DNA, whereas the V and J calls and clone size are those reported in that table. Counted here are about 71,000 clones, about 80% occurring once; the ten biggest clones make up roughly 15%. V lost 0 bases and J lost 2, with 11 bases in between. CDR3 length: 16 residues. From germline, CDR1 is ENHRY and CDR2 SYGVKD. The sample consisted of peripheral blood. This sequence was found in a woman over 75 with acute or convalescent COVID-19. The chain links TRBV10-3 to TRBJ2-1; possibly TRBD1 for D (6 bases). The CDR3 DNA reads TGTGCCATCAGTGAGTCGGCCAGGGGCCCCTACAATGAGCAGTTCTTC. Residues: CAISESARGPYNEQFF.